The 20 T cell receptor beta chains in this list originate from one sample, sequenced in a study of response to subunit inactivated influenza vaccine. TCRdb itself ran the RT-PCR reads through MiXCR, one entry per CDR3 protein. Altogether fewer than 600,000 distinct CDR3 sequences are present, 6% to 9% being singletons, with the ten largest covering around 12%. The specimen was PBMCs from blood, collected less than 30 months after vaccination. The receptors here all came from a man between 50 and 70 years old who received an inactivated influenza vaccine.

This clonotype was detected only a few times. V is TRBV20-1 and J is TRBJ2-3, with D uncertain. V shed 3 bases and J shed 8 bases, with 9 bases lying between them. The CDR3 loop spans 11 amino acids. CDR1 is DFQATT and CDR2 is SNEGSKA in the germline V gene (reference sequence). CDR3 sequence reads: CSASEERTQYF. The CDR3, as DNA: TGCAGTGCTAGTGAAGAGCGTACGCAGTATTTT.

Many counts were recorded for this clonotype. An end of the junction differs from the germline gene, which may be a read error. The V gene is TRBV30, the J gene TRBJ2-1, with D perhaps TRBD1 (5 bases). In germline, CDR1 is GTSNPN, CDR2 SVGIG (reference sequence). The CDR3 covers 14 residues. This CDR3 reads CAWSVHLANQDKVF. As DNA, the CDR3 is TGTGCCTGGAGTGTACACCTCGCAAACCAGGACAAGGTCTTC.

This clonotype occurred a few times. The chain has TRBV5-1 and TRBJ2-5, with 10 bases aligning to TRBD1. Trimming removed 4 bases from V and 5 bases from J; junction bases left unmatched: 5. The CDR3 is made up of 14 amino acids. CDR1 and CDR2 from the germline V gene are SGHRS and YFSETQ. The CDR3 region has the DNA TGCGCCAGCAGCGTGACAGGGGGCACGGAGACCCAGTACTTC. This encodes CASSVTGGTETQYF. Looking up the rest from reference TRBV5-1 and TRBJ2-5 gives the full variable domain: KAGVTQTPRYLIKTRGQQVTLSCSPISGHRSVSWYQQTPGQGLQFLFEYFSETQRNKGNFPGRFSGRQFSNSRSEMNVSTLELGDSALYLCASSVTGGTETQYFGPGTRLLVL.

The DNA of the CDR3 is TGCAGTGCTGGCGCCCGGGGGGGTTACGAGCAGTACTTC. Translation gives CSAGARGGYEQYF. This rearrangement joins TRBV20-1 to TRBJ2-7; 8 bases line up with TRBD2. This CDR3 spans 13 amino acids. Germline V CDR1 and CDR2: DFQATT, SNEGSKA (reference sequence). V was pared by 5 bases and J by 4 bases, with 7 bases of the junction left unmatched.

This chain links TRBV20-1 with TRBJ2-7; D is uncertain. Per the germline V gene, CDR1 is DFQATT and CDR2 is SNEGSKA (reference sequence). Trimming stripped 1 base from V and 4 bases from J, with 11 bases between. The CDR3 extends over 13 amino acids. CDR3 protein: CSARGKVGYEQYF. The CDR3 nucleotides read TGCAGTGCTAGAGGAAAGGTGGGGTACGAGCAGTACTTC.

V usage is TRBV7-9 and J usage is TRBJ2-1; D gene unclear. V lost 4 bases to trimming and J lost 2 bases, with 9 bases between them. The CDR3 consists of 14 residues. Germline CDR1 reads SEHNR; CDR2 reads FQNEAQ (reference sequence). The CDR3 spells CASSSQAAYNEQFF. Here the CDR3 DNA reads TGTGCCAGCAGCTCCCAGGCCGCCTACAATGAGCAGTTCTTC.

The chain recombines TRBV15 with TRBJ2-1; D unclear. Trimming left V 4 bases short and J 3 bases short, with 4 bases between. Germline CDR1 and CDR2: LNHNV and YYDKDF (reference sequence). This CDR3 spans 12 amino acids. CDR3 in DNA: TGTGCCACCAGCAAGGGCTACAATGAGCAGTTCTTC. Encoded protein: CATSKGYNEQFF.

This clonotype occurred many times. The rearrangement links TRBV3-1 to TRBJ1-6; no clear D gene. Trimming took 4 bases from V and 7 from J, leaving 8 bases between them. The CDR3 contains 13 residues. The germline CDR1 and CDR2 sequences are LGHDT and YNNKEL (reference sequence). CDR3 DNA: TGTGCCAGCAGCCGAATAACGAATTCACCCCTCCACTTT. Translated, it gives CASSRITNSPLHF.

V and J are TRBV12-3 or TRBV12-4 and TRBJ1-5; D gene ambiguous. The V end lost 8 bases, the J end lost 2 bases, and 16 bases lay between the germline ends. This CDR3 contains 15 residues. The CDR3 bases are TGTGCCAGCTCGTACGGGCTGTTAGGCAATCAGCCCCAGCATTTT. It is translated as CASSYGLLGNQPQHF.

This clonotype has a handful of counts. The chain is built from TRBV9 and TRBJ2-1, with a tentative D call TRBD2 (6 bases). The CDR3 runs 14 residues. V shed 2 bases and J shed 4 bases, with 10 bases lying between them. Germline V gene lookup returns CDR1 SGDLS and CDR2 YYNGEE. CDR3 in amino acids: CASSVAGMYNEQFF. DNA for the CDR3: TGTGCCAGCAGCGTGGCGGGAATGTACAATGAGCAGTTCTTC.

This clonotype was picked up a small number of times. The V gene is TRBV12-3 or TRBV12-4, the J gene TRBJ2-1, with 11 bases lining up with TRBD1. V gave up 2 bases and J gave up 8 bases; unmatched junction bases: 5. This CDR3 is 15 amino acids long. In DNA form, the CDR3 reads TGTGCCAGCAGTTTACGGGACAGGGGGTCCGATGAGCAGTTCTTC. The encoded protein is CASSLRDRGSDEQFF.

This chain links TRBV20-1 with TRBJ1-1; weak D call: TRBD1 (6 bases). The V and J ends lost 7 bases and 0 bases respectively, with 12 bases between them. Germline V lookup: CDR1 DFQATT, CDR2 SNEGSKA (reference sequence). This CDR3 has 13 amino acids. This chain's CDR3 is CSVSGVVNTEAFF. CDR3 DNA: TGCAGTGTTTCAGGGGTGGTGAACACTGAAGCTTTCTTT.

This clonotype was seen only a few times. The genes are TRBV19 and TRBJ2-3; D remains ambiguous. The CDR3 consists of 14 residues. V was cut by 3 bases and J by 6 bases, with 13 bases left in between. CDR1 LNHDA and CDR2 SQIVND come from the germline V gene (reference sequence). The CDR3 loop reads CASSITPWVDTQYF. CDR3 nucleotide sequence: TGTGCCAGTAGTATTACCCCATGGGTCGATACGCAGTATTTT.

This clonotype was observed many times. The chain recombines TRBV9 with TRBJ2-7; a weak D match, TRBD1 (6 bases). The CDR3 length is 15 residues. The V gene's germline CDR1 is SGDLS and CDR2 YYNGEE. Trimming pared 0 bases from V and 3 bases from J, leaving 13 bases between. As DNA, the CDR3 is TGTGCCAGCAGCGTAGAATGGACAGACATCTACGAGCAGTACTTC. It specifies CASSVEWTDIYEQYF.

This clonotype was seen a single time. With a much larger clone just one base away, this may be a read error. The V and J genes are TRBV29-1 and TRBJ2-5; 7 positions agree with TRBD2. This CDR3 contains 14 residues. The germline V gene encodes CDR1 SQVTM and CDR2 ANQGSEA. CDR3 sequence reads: CSVGRTRSEDTQYF. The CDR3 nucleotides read TGCAGCGTAGGCCGGACTAGATCCGAAGATACCCAGTACTTC.

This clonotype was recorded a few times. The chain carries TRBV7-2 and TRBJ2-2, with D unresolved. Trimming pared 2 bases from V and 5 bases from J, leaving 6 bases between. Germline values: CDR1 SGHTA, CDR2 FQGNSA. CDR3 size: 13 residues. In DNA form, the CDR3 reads TGTGCCAGCAGCTTACAGATAACCGGGGAGCTGTTTTTT. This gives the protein CASSLQITGELFF. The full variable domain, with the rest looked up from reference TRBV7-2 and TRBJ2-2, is GAGVSQSPSNKVTEKGKDVELRCDPISGHTALYWYRQSLGQGLEFLIYFQGNSAPDKSGLPSDRFSAERTGGSVSTLTIQRTQQEDSAVYLCASSLQITGELFFGEGSRLTVL.

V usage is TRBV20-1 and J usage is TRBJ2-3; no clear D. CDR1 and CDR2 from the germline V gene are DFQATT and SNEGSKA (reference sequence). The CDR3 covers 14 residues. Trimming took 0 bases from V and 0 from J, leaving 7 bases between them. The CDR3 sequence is CSARDLSSTDTQYF. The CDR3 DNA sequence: TGCAGTGCTAGAGATCTATCTAGCACAGATACGCAGTATTTT.

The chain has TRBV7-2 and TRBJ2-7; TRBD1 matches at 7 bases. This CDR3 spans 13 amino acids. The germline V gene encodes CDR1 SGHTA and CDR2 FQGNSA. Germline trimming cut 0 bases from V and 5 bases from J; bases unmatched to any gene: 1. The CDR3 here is CASSLAQGDEQYF. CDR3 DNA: TGTGCCAGCAGCTTAGCGCAGGGGGACGAGCAGTACTTC.

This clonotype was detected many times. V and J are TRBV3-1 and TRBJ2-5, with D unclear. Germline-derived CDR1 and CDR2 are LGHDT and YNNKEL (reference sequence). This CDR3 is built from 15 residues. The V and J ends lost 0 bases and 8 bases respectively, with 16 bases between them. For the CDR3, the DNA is TGTGCCAGCAGCCAAGACCGGTCTTGGCCCATCACCCAGTACTTC. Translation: CASSQDRSWPITQYF.

The CDR3 loop is CASSQLGNEQFF. The CDR3 nucleotides read TGTGCCAGCAGCCAATTAGGGAATGAGCAGTTCTTC. This chain joins TRBV3-1 and TRBJ2-1; D is unresolved. Germline lookup yields CDR1 LGHDT and CDR2 YNNKEL (reference sequence). CDR3 size: 12 residues. Trimming shortened V by 2 bases and J by 7 bases, and 6 bases separated the two germline ends.